This TCR beta chain originates from a study of blood T cell repertoires in COVID-19. Study as a whole: COVID-19 samples from acute and convalescent phases originated in the United States, Italy and Spain.

Per germline, CDR1 MNHEY and CDR2 SMNVEV (reference sequence). There are 15 residues in the CDR3. J was trimmed by 3 bases and V by 3 bases; bases with no gene match: 8. Sequencing was performed with immunoSEQ multiplex PCR; in TCRdb, only in-frame clones are kept and a portion is missing. The sample carries over 150,000 clones, about 82% recorded once. Input material: peripheral blood. The clonotype was recovered from a man aged 45-65 years with active or convalescent COVID-19. V and J are TRBV27 and TRBJ2-7; 7 nucleotides line up with TRBD1. The CDR3 DNA follows: TGTGCCAGCAGTTTTAGAGTAAACAGGGGCTACGAGCAGTACTTC. Protein sequence: CASSFRVNRGYEQYF.